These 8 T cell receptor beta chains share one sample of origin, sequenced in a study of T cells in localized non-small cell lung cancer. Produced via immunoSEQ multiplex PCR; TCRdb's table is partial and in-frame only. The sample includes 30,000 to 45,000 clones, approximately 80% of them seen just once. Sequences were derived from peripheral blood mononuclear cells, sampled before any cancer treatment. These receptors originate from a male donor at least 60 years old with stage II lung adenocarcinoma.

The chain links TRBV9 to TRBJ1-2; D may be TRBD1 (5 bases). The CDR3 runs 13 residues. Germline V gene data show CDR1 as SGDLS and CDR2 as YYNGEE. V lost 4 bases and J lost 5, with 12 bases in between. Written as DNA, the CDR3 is TGTGCCAGCAGCTCACTTACAGGTTATGGCTACACCTTC. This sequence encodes CASSSLTGYGYTF.

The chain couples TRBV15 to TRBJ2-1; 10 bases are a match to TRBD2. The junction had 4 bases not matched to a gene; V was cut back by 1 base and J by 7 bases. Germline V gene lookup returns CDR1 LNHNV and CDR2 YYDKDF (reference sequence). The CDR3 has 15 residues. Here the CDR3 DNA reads TGTGCCACCAGCAGAGTACTAGCGGGGTGGAATGAGCAGTTCTTC. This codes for CATSRVLAGWNEQFF.

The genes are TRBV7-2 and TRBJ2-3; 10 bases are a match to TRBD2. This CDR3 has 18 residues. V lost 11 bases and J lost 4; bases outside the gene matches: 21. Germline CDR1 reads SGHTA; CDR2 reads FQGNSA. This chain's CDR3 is CASTGVSGGLAGADTQYF. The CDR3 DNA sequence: TGTGCCTCCACCGGGGTATCCGGAGGGCTAGCGGGAGCAGATACGCAGTATTTT.

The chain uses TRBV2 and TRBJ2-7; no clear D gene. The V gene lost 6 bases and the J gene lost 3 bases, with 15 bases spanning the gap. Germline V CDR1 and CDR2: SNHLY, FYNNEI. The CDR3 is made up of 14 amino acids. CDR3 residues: CASRALQSFYEQYF. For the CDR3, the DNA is TGTGCCAGCAGAGCTTTACAGAGCTTCTACGAGCAGTACTTC.

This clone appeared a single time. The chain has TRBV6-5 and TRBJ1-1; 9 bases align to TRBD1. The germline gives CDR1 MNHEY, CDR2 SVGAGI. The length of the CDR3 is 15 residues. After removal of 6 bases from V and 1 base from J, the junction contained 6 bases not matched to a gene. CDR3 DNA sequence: TGTGCCAGCAGCTTACAGGGGGCAAAGAACACTGAAGCTTTCTTT. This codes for CASSLQGAKNTEAFF.

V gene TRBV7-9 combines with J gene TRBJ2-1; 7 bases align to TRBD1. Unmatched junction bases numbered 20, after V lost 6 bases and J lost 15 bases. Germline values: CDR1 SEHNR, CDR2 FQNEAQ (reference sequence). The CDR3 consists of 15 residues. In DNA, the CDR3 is TGTGCCAGCAGACAAGGGGGCCAGGGAACCCGAAGCCCGTTCTTC. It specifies CASRQGGQGTRSPFF.

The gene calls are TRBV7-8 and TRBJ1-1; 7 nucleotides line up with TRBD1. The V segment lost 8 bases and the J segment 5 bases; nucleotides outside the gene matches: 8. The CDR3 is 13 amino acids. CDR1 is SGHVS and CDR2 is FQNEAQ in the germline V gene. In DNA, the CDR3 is TGTGCCAGCGGGCCTGTCAGGGGGACTGAAGCTTTCTTT. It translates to CASGPVRGTEAFF.

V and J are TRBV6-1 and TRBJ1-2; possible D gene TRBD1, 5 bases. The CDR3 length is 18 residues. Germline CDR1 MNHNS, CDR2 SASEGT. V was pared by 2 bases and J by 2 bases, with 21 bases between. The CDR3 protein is CASSEYVGVGASNYGYTF. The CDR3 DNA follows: TGTGCCAGCAGTGAATATGTTGGAGTCGGGGCATCAAACTATGGCTACACCTTC.